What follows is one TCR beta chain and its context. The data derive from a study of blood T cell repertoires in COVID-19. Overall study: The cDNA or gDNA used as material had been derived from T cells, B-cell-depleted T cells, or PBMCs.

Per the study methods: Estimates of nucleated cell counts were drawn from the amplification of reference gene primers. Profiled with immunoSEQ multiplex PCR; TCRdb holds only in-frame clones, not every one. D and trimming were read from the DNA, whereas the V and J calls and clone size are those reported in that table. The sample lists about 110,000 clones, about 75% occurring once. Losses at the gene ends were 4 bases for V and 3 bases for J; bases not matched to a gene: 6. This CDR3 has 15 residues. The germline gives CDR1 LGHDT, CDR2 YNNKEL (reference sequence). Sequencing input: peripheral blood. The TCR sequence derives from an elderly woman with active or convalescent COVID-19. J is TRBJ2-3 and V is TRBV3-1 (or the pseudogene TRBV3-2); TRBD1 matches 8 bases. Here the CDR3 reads CASSPRGRGTDTQYF. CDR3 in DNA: TGTGCCAGCAGCCCCAGGGGGCGCGGGACAGATACGCAGTATTTT.